This entry is about one TCR beta chain. Its antigen specificity is not known. No clone much larger than this one lies a single base away; base qualities are absent. This entry is derived from a study of cytomegalovirus exposure and HLA in healthy donors (dated by TCRdb to 2016 to 2017). Study-wide context: According to an earlier analysis of several hundred of the donors, about 179 million T cells yielded roughly 110 million unique TCR beta sequences and about 300 Gb of sequence data. Around 330 gigabases of sequencing data and 70 million to 100 million unique TCR sequences made up an early release that covered under 750 HLA-typed donors. Among the roughly 390 genotyped donors, around 81% belonged to the genetic ancestry cluster associated with self-reported Caucasian donors. The study aimed to test whether signatures of past pathogen exposure could be identified by cataloging public T cell receptors. The T cell repertoires of under 700 subjects were profiled by immunosequencing and related to cytomegalovirus serostatus. Besides the first cohort of around 700 subjects, a separate validation cohort made up of 120 different subjects was used. The study combined high-throughput TCR immunosequencing, statistical association of individual TCRs with disease status, and machine learning to predict cytomegalovirus infection status. To study patterns of TCR occurrence, a later analysis re-analyzed previously published TCR beta repertoires from 700 or so donors and added high-resolution HLA genotyping. Rather than using new phenotypic data, the later analysis identified candidate immune exposures from TCR beta sequences and from how often those sequences occurred across donors. An earlier analysis of some 500 of the donors used high-throughput TCR beta sequencing to judge whether each TCR beta V gene segment behaved as functional or pseudogenic. Donor age, sex, ethnicity and CMV serostatus were compiled alongside the repertoire data. In a later genetic analysis, genome-wide SNP genotypes for about 65% of the roughly 670 donors were used, and that subset was treated as a discovery cohort. All discovery cohort repertoires had been generated on a single sequencing platform. Class I and class II HLA loci were covered by the typing at four-digit resolution. The number of donors typed differed by locus, with about 620-630 for A, B, C, DRB1 and DQB1, over 500 for DQA1, 600 to 610 for DPA1, and approximately 470 for DPB1. Because of strong linkage in the cohort, 5 or 6 DR-DQ haplotypes were treated as single units for association and clustering. Across 398 genotyped donors of the cohort, an average of about 250,000 unique TCR beta nucleotide sequences per donor were sequenced, and 15% to 20% of those sequences were non-productive.

The paper as a whole reports these results and caveats: A total of roughly 160 TCR beta chains were listed by the study as associated with cytomegalovirus. A cluster of highly shared sequence variants was judged likely to represent a technical artifact of the sequencing pipeline. Because HLA typing was unavailable for some donors at each locus, only the typed subset was used in association tests. In an earlier analysis of several hundred of the donors, most TCR beta V segments were observed in productive rearrangements about 90% or about 30% of the time, broadly matching IMGT annotations. In vitro tests confirmed that a few of the cytomegalovirus-associated TCR beta chains recognize cytomegalovirus antigens. The earlier analysis of some 540 of the donors excluded 15 to 20 rarely observed V segments, including chromosome 9 orphons, because counts were too low. The authors suggested that the approach could potentially be extended to other disease states and immunological phenotypes. An association between a missense DCLRE1C variant and V-gene and J-gene trimming of TCR beta chains was found in a later genetic analysis and replicated in an independent cohort. Some IMGT-functional V segments, including TRBV6-2 and TRBV6-3, could not be told apart with the 87-base-pair reads, so those segments were excluded. Presence/absence analyses assumed roughly uniform sequencing depth across donors, an assumption that may not hold. In a later analysis, TCR association rates were found to vary across HLA loci, with the most associated TCRs seen for DRB1 alleles and the fewest for HLA-C alleles. Correlated functional status among segregating V segments might be attributable to linkage disequilibrium, but an unknown experimental factor could not be ruled out. In a later genetic analysis, fewer N-insertions in productive TCRs were reported among donors in an Asian-associated ancestry cluster than the approximately 710-donor mean. In this cohort, only TCR beta chains were sequenced, and detectable features were limited by the absence of alpha or paired-chain data. When HLA alleles, especially DR and DQ, strongly co-occurred, TCR associations were difficult to assign to individual alleles. Several of the top co-occurrence clusters appeared to be linked to parvovirus B19, influenza, CMV and Epstein-Barr virus, according to a later analysis. Across donors, most TCR sequences were observed very rarely, whereas some public TCRs were present in many individuals. A further reported finding was that TCR beta sequences accurately predicted the HLA-A and HLA-B alleles for most subjects in the first cohort. A later analysis found that most CMV-associated TCR beta chains appeared HLA-restricted, with HLA associations seemingly driven largely by CMV exposure. At a false discovery rate of 0.05, a later analysis linked about 16,000 TCR beta sequences to specific HLA alleles. In a later analysis, HLA-associated TCR beta chains were found to be more clonally expanded and to have lower generation probabilities than equally common non-associated chains. For the cohort, immune exposure information was limited to CMV serostatus. In both the original and validation cohorts, the classifier was reported to diagnose cytomegalovirus status with high specificity and sensitivity.

The cohort consisted of 600 or so healthy bone marrow donors. All cohort members were sampled while nominally healthy, although unrecorded immune exposures were likely present. The donor tested CMV seropositive and was one of the 289 seropositive cohort members. Every donor gave a peripheral blood sample, and the peripheral blood mononuclear cells from that sample were used for TCR beta sequencing. Genomic DNA extraction from the blood cell samples was performed with the Qiagen DNeasy Blood Extraction Kit. The library was obtained by the immunoSEQ multiplex PCR assay. For the multiplex PCR, a mixture combining 60 forward primers for TCR Vbeta segments and 13 reverse primers for TCR Jbeta segments was used. The CDR3 region of rearranged TCR beta genes was amplified from genomic DNA by a multiplex PCR assay. On the Illumina HiSeq System, the amplified TCR beta libraries were sequenced as 87-base-pair reads. Concerning the study's data processing: Across the 600 to 700 repertoires, a later analysis counted around 80 million unique TCR beta chains, around 10 million of which were shared by at least two donors. Raw reads were error-corrected and collapsed into unique sequences with a nearest-neighbor algorithm that merged closely related sequences to remove PCR and sequencing errors. Alignment of CDR3 sequences to IMGT reference sequences was used to assign V, D and J gene segments. For a sequence to be retained, a match of at least six nucleotides to both a V gene segment and a J gene segment was required. A rearrangement counted as productive if the CDR3 had no stop codons and remained in frame with V and J, and every other rearrangement counted as non-productive. CDR3 was defined according to IMGT convention as the region running from the second conserved V-encoded cysteine to the conserved J-encoded phenylalanine. Sequences without an unambiguous match to a single V gene segment were excluded from the earlier analysis of 450 to 750 of the donors. An earlier analysis of 587 of the donors called V segments functional above 56.7% productive rearrangements and segregating when the between-donor standard deviation exceeded 5%. A statistical classification framework was built for diagnosing cytomegalovirus status from the catalog of TCR beta chain sequences. In a later analysis, TCR nucleotide sequences were compared against IMGT/GENE-DB human TR gene sequences so that V and J genes could be assigned. Using the TCRdist pipeline, a later analysis assigned CDR3 sequences along with most-parsimonious VDJ recombination scenarios. A later analysis defined each TCR beta chain by its CDR3 amino acid sequence plus V-gene family, and excluded reads lacking a unique V-gene family. To address suspected cross-contamination and a sequencing artifact, a later analysis removed over 500 highly shared, low-generation-probability nucleotide sequences. For each public chain, a later analysis derived a clonal expansion index from normalized ranks of inferred template counts within each repertoire. A later analysis computed generation probabilities with a VDJ recombination model fitted to out-of-frame rearrangements, and checked the results against IGoR. A later analysis scored TCR-TCR, TCR-HLA and TCR-CMV co-occurrence with hypergeometric tests, applying a repertoire-size bias correction to TCR pairs. A later analysis estimated false discovery rates by permuting HLA or CMV assignments 20 times. In a later analysis, co-occurring TCRs were grouped using DBSCAN, with TCRdist sequence similarity added in when clustering inside HLA-allele-positive subsets. Co-occurrence clustering excluded repertoires with fewer than 30,000 or more than 120,000 public chains, plus five with anomalous nucleotide sharing. TCRdb mirrors the immuneACCESS table, restricted to in-frame sequences. Some clones are absent from its copies; in checked studies, under half trace to an unresolved V gene, and the reason for the others is unknown. V and J calls plus clone size are reproduced from that table; the DNA served to infer D and trimming. For this sample the table gives over 150,000 clones, of which around 73% were detected only once. Approximately 5.1% of the sample is in the top ten clones.

From a lookup of the germline V gene (reference sequence), CDR1 and CDR2 are SEHNR and FQNEAQ. Measured from the cysteine to the phenylalanine, the CDR3 is 17 residues long. Of all the DNA, just the CDR3 is kept, 51 bases in frame from base 1. Cut back by 5 bases and 2 bases, the V and J ends lie 21 bases apart. The clonotype comes from a woman in her late teens or twenties in good health and CMV-seropositive. The rearranged segments are TRBV7-9 and TRBJ1-2; matching of 6 bases hints at TRBD1 as the D gene. Source material: PBMCs. The sequenced DNA is TGTGCCAGCAGCCAAGGTTCCGGACAGAGACCCAACTATGGCTACACCTTC. This gives the protein CASSQGSGQRPNYGYTF. With all but the CDR3 taken from the reference TRBV7-9 and TRBJ1-2 genes, the full variable domain is: DTGVSQNPRHKITKRGQNVTFRCDPISEHNRLYWYRQTLGQGPEFLTYFQNEAQLEKSRLLSDRFSAERPKGSFSTLEIQRTEQGDSAMYLCASSQGSGQRPNYGYTFGSGTRLTVV.